Below are 8 T cell receptor beta chains sequenced from a single sample in a study of blood T cells in healthy people across ages. Alongside a J-beta primer mix, a sample-barcoded 5' primer served in a second PCR lasting 7 to 11 cycles. Each CDR3 protein gets one entry after TCRdb re-called the 5' RACE reads with MiXCR. The data contain around 700,000 distinct CDR3 sequences, roughly 25% of them singletons. This sample also appeared in a second study, on T cells of mothers and their children.

The sequenced sample consisted of blood. These receptor sequences come from a boy younger than 18 in good health.

V usage is TRBV7-9 and J usage is TRBJ2-7; no reliable D call. Per the germline V gene, CDR1 is SEHNR and CDR2 is FQNEAQ (reference sequence). V dropped 4 bases and J dropped 7 bases, with 17 bases sitting between them. The CDR3 runs 14 residues. The CDR3 nucleotides read TGTGCCAGCAGCTCCGCGACAAGCCTGGAGGAGCAGTACTTC. It translates to CASSSATSLEEQYF.

This sequence joins TRBV7-9 and TRBJ2-7; 8 bases map to TRBD2. Germline V gives CDR1 SEHNR, CDR2 FQNEAQ (reference sequence). CDR3 length equals 13 residues. After removal of 5 bases from V and 5 bases from J, the junction contained 5 bases not matched to a gene. The CDR3 DNA reads as TGTGCCAGCAGCCAAAGCGGGAGCCACGAGCAGTACTTC. It codes for CASSQSGSHEQYF.

This clonotype came up a few times. The chain uses TRBV14 and TRBJ2-1, with TRBD2 matching over 12 bases. Trimming removed 7 bases from V and 7 bases from J; junction bases left unmatched: 14. The germline V gene encodes CDR1 SGHDN and CDR2 FVKESK. CDR3 length equals 17 residues. The CDR3 here is CASNRRISSGRGNEQFF. Here the CDR3 DNA reads TGTGCCAGCAACCGCAGAATCTCTAGCGGGAGGGGTAATGAGCAGTTCTTC.

This chain links TRBV7-2 with TRBJ2-1, with a possible D match to TRBD2 (6 bases). The V end lost 1 base, the J end lost 1 base, and 11 bases lay between the germline ends. CDR1 SGHTA and CDR2 FQGNSA come from the germline V gene. The length of the CDR3 is 16 residues. The chain's CDR3 is CASSLVASVSYNEQFF. The CDR3 DNA reads as TGTGCCAGCAGCTTAGTTGCTAGCGTATCCTACAATGAGCAGTTCTTC. Complete variable domain (other parts from reference TRBV7-2 and TRBJ2-1): GAGVSQSPSNKVTEKGKDVELRCDPISGHTALYWYRQSLGQGLEFLIYFQGNSAPDKSGLPSDRFSAERTGGSVSTLTIQRTQQEDSAVYLCASSLVASVSYNEQFFGPGTRLTVL.

This clonotype was counted only a few times. This chain links TRBV2 with TRBJ2-1; TRBD2 aligns across 10 bases. Germline trimming cut 4 bases from V and 4 bases from J; bases unmatched to any gene: 4. CDR3 length: 15 residues. Germline V lookup: CDR1 SNHLY, CDR2 FYNNEI. The CDR3 nucleotides are TGTGCCAGCAGTGGTGGACTAGCGGCTTACAATGAGCAGTTCTTC. Amino acid sequence: CASSGGLAAYNEQFF.

This clonotype has just a few counts. The chain links TRBV27 to TRBJ2-1; TRBD2 agrees at 11 bases. V lost 2 bases, J lost 8 bases, and 5 bases stayed unmatched. Germline V lookup: CDR1 MNHEY, CDR2 SMNVEV (reference sequence). CDR3 size: 15 residues. CDR3 nucleotide sequence: TGTGCCAGCAGTTTACTAGCGGGGGGTTATGATGAGCAGTTCTTC. Protein sequence: CASSLLAGGYDEQFF.

This clonotype was seen a handful of times. CDR3 loop: CASRPSGTGKSNYGYTF. The CDR3 DNA reads TGTGCCAGCAGACCATCCGGGACAGGAAAATCCAACTATGGCTACACCTTC. This rearrangement joins TRBV11-2 to TRBJ1-2; the match to TRBD1 covers 8 bases. The length of the CDR3 is 17 residues. V was clipped by 6 bases and J by 2 bases; unmatched bases: 14. Germline V gene lookup returns CDR1 SGHAT and CDR2 FQNNGV.

The chain couples TRBV20-1 to TRBJ2-5; D is possibly TRBD1 or TRBD2 (5 bases each). The J call may be mistaken, given a closer DNA end match to TRBJ2-1. This CDR3 spans 15 amino acids. Germline V gives CDR1 DFQATT, CDR2 SNEGSKA (reference sequence). Here the CDR3 reads CSARDPRGRGNEQFF. The CDR3 DNA reads TGCAGTGCTAGAGATCCGAGGGGCCGGGGCAATGAGCAGTTCTTC.